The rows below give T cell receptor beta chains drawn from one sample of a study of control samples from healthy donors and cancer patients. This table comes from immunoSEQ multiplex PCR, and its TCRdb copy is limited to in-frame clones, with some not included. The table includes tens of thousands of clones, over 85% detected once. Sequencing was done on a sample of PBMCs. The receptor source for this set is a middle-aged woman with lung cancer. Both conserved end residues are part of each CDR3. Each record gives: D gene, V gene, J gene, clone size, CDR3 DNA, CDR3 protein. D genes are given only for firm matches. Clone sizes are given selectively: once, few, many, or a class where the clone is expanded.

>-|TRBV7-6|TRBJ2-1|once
TGTGCCAGCAGCTTTGGAGGGGACGGGAATGAGCAGTTCTTC
CASSFGGDGNEQFF
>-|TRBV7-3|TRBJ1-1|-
TGTGCCAGCAGCTTAACCGGACAGACGAACACTGAAGCTTTCTTT
CASSLTGQTNTEAFF
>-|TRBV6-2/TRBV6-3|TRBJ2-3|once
TGTGCCAGCAGCCCTGGTGTGAGGGTGGGGGCAGATACGCAGTATTTT
CASSPGVRVGADTQYF
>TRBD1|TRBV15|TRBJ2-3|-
TGTGCCACCAGGGGACAGGGGGCGAACACAGATACGCAGTATTTT
CATRGQGANTDTQYF
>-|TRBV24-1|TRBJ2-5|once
TGTGCCACCAGTGACCTACATAGGACCCAGTACTTC
CATSDLHRTQYF
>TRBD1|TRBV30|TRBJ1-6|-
TGTGCCTGGAGTCTCTCGACAGGGGGCTTCGAAACTTTT
CAWSLSTGGFETF
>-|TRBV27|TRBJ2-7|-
TGTGCCAGCGGGGTTACAGAGACCTACGAGCAGTACTTC
CASGVTETYEQYF
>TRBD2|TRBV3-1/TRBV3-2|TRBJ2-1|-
TGTGCCAGCAGCCCGTCTGAGCGGGGGGGCCCTGAGCAGTTCTTC
CASSPSERGGPEQFF
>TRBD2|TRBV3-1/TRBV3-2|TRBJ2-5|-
TGTGCCAGCACCAACCTGGGTAGCGGGGGGCAAGAGACCCAGTACTTC
CASTNLGSGGQETQYF
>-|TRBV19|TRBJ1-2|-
TGTGCCAGTAGTATAGATCTCCGGACACGGTATGGCTACACCTTC
CASSIDLRTRYGYTF
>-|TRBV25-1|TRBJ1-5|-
TGTGCCAGCGGCCCGGCAGGGATCCATCAGCCCCAGCATTTT
CASGPAGIHQPQHF
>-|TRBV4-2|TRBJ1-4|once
TGTGCCAGCAGCCAAGGGGGTAGAGGGACAAAGCAGGGCCCAACTAATGAAAAACTGTTTTTT
CASSQGGRGTKQGPTNEKLFF
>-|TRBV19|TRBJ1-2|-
TGTGCCAGTAGTATCCCAGTGGGCAGTGGCTACACCTTC
CASSIPVGSGYTF
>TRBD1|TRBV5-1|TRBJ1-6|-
TGCGCCAGCTCCCTGGACAGGGGCAATTCACCCCTCCACTTT
CASSLDRGNSPLHF
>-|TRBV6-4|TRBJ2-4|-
TGTGCCAGCAGTGACGGGAGTGGGAACATTCAGTACTTC
CASSDGSGNIQYF
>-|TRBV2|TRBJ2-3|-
TGTGCCAGCAGTGAAAAGAATAGTAGAACAGATACGCAGTATTTT
CASSEKNSRTDTQYF
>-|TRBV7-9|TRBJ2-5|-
TGTGCCGGCGCGGGACGGACCTGGGAGACCCAGTACTTC
CAGAGRTWETQYF
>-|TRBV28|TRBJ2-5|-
TGTGCCAGCAGTCCCTCTAGGAGGCCCCCTCAAGAGACCCAGTACTTC
CASSPSRRPPQETQYF
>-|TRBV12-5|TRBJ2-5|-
TGTGCTAGTGGTTTAGTGGGTGCGAAAGAGACCCAGTACTTC
CASGLVGAKETQYF
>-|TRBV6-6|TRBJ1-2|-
TGTGCCAGCAGTCGCCTCGTATCAGGGCCTGACGGCTACACCTTC
CASSRLVSGPDGYTF
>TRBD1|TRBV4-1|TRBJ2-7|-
TGCGCCAGCAGCCAAGAGACTTCCACCGGGACAGGGAGCCTCGACGAGCAGTACTTC
CASSQETSTGTGSLDEQYF
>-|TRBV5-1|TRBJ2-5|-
TGCGCCAGCAGCTTCACGGGCCTGGGGACGGAGACCCAGTACTTC
CASSFTGLGTETQYF
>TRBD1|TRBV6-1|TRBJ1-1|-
TGTGCCAGCAGTGAATGGGTGACAGGGGCGGACACTGAAGCTTTCTTT
CASSEWVTGADTEAFF
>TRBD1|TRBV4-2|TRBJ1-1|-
TGTGCCAGCAGCCTTGCGTGGGTCCGGGACAGGGGAACGGAAACACCTTTGAACACTGAAGCTTTCTTT
CASSLAWVRDRGTETPLNTEAFF
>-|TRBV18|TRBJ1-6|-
TGTGCCAGCTCCCTGGGAGGGGTAGACAATTCACCCCTCCACTTT
CASSLGGVDNSPLHF
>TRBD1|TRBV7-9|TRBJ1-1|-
TGTGCCAGCAGCGTGGACAGGGGGCACACTGAAGCTTTCTTT
CASSVDRGHTEAFF
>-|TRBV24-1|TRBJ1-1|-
TGTGCCACCAGTGATTCCGGGAGTGAAGCTTTCTTT
CATSDSGSEAFF
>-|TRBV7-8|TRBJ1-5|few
TGTGCCAGCAGCCCTACCCCCGGGGATCAGCCCCAGCATTTT
CASSPTPGDQPQHF
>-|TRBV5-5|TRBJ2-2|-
TGTGCCAGCAGCTTTGGGGCCCAGGCCGGGGAGCTGTTTTTT
CASSFGAQAGELFF
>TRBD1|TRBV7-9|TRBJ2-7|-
TGTGCCAGCAGCCCGAAGAGGGACAGTCCCTACGAGCAGTACTTC
CASSPKRDSPYEQYF
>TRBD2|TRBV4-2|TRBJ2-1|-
TGTGCCAGCAGCCTCGAACTAGCGGGGATCGACAATGAGCAGTTCTTC
CASSLELAGIDNEQFF
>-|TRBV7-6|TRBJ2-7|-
TGTGCCAGCAGCCAGGGACTCCCCTACGAGCAGTACTTC
CASSQGLPYEQYF
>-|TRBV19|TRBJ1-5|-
TGTGCCAGTAGTATCGGCGGGAGCAATCAGCCCCAGCATTTT
CASSIGGSNQPQHF
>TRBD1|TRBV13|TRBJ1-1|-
TGTGCCAGCAGCTTGATCCGGGACAGTGGTGTGGTAGCTTTCTTT
CASSLIRDSGVVAFF
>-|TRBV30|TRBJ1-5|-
TGTGCCTGGACTCCTGACCTGTTGGGCCAGCCCCAGCATTTT
CAWTPDLLGQPQHF
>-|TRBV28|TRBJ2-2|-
TGTGCCAGCAGTTTAGATAGGATAATCAGCACCGGGGAGCTGTTTTTT
CASSLDRIISTGELFF
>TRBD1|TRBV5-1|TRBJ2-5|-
TGCGCCAGCAGTTTCGGACAGGGGGAGACCCAGTACTTC
CASSFGQGETQYF
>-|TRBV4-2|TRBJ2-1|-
TGTGCCAGCAGCCAAGAGGTGGGACCCTACAATGAGCAGTTCTTC
CASSQEVGPYNEQFF
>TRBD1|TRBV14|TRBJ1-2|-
TGTGCCAGCAGCTCCCAACCGGGACAGGGAACCTATGGCTACACCTTC
CASSSQPGQGTYGYTF
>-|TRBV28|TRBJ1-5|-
TGTGCCAGCAGCCTCAATAGCAATCAGCCCCAGCATTTT
CASSLNSNQPQHF
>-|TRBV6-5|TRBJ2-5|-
TGTGCCAGCAGGCCCCGGGGGCAAGAGACCCAGTACTTC
CASRPRGQETQYF
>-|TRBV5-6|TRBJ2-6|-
TGTGCCAGCAGCTTAATCGCTTTGCACTCTGGGGCCAACGTCCTGACTTTC
CASSLIALHSGANVLTF
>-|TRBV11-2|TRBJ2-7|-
TGTGCCAGCAGCAGACTCGACACAACCTACGAGCAGTACTTC
CASSRLDTTYEQYF
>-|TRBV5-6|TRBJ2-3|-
TGTGCCAGCAGCTTGGGGTATGGCGCAGATACGCAGTATTTT
CASSLGYGADTQYF
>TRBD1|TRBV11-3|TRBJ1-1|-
TGTGCCAGCAGCTTAGGGACAGGGGAGGGAACTGAAGCTTTCTTT
CASSLGTGEGTEAFF
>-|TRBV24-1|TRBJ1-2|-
TGTGCCACCAGTGAGACCCCTAACTATGGCTACACCTTC
CATSETPNYGYTF
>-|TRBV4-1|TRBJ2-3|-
TGCGCCAGCAGCCAATTTACAGCAGCAGATACGCAGTATTTT
CASSQFTAADTQYF
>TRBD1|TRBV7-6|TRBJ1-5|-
TGTGCCAGCAGCCAAACGGACAGGGGAAGCAATCAGCCCCAGCATTTT
CASSQTDRGSNQPQHF
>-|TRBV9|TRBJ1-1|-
TGTGCCAGCAGCGTGCAGGGTTACACTGAAGCTTTCTTT
CASSVQGYTEAFF
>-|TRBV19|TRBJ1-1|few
TGTGCCAGTAGTATGGGTCAGGGTATCACTGAAGCTTTCTTT
CASSMGQGITEAFF
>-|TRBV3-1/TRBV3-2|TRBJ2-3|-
TGTGCCAGCAGCCATCCTCGGGACTCGGGCTCCGATACGCAGTATTTT
CASSHPRDSGSDTQYF